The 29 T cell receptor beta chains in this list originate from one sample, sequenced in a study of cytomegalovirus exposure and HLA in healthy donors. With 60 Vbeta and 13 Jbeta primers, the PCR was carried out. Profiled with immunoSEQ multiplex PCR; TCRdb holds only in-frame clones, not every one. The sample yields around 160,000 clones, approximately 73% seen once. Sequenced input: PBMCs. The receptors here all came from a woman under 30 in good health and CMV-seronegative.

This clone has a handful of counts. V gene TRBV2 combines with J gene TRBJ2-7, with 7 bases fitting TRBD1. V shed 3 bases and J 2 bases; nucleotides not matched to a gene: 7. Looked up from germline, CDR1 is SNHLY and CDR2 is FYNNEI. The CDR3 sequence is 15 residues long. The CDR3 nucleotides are TGTGCCAGCAGTGATGATGGGACAGCGGCCTACGAGCAGTACTTC. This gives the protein CASSDDGTAAYEQYF.

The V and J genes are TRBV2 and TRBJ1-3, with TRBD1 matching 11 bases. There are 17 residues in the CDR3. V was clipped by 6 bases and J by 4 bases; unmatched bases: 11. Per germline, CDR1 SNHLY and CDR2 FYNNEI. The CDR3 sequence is CASRDHGQGARGNTIYF. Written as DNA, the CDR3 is TGTGCCAGCAGAGATCATGGACAGGGGGCTCGGGGAAACACCATATATTTT.

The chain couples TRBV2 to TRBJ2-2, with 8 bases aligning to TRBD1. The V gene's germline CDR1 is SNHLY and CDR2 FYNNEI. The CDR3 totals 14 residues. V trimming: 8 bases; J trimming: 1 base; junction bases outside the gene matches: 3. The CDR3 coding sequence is TGTGCCAGCCTGACAGGGGTGAACACCGGGGAGCTGTTTTTT. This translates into CASLTGVNTGELFF. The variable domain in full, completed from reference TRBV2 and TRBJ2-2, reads EPEVTQTPSHQVTQMGQEVILRCVPISNHLYFYWYRQILGQKVEFLVSFYNNEISEKSEIFDDQFSVERPDGSNFTLKIRSTKLEDSAMYFCASLTGVNTGELFFGEGSRLTVL.

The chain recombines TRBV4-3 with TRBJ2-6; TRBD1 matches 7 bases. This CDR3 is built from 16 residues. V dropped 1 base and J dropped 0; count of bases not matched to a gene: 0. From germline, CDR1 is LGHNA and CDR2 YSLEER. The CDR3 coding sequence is TGCGCCAGCAGCCAAGGGGACAGCTCTGGGGCCAACGTCCTGACTTTC. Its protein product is CASSQGDSSGANVLTF.

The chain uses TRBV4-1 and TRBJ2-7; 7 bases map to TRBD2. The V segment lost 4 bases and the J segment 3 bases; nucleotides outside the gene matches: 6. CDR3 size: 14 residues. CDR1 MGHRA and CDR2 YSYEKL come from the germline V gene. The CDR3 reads CASSLGAGNYEQYF. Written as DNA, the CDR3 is TGCGCCAGCAGCCTCGGAGCGGGAAACTACGAGCAGTACTTC.

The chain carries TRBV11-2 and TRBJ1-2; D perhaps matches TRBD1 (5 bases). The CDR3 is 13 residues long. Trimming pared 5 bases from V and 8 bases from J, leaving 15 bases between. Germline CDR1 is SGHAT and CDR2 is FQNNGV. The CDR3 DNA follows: TGTGCCAGCAGCCCGGGGGTGGGGGAAGGCTACACCTTC. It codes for CASSPGVGEGYTF.

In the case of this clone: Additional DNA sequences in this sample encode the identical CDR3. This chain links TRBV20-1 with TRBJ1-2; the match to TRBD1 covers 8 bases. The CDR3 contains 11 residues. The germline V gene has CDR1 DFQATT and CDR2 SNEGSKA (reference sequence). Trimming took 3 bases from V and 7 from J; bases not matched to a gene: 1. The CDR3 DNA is TGCAGTGCTAGCAGGGGGCCTGGCTACACCTTC. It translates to CSASRGPGYTF.

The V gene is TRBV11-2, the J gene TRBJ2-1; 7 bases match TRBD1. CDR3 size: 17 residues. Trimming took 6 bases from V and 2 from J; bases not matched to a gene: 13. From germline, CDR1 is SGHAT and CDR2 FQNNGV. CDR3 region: CASSLYSPGQTYNEQFF. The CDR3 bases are TGTGCCAGCAGTCTCTACTCCCCGGGACAGACCTACAATGAGCAGTTCTTC.

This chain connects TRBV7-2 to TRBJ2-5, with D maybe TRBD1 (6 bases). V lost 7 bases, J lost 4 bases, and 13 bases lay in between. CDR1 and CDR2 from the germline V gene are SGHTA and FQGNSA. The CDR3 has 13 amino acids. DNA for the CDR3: TGTGCCAGCATCGGACAGTGGGGAGAGACCCAGTACTTC. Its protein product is CASIGQWGETQYF.

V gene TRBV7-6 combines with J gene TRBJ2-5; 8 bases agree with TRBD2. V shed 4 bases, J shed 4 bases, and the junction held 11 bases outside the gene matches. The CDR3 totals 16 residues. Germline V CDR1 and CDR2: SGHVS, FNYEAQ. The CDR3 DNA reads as TGTGCCAGCAGCTCCCCCGGCGGGGGGCCGGGAGAGACCCAGTACTTC. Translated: CASSSPGGGPGETQYF.

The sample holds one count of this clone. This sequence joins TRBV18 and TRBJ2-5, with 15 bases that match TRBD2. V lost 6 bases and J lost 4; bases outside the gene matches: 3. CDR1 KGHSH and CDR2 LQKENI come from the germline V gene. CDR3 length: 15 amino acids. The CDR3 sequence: CASSPGLAGGETQYF. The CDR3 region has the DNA TGTGCCAGCTCCCCGGGACTAGCGGGAGGAGAGACCCAGTACTTC. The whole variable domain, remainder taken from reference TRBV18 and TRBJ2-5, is NAGVMQNPRHLVRRRGQEARLRCSPMKGHSHVYWYRQLPEEGLKFMVYLQKENIIDESGMPKERFSAEFPKEGPSILRIQQVVRGDSAAYFCASSPGLAGGETQYFGPGTRLLVL.

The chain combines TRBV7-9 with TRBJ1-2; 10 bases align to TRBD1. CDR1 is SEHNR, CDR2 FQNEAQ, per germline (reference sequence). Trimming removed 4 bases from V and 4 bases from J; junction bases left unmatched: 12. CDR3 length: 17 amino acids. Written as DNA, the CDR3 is TGTGCCAGCAGCTCAGACAGGGGGCGGACATCACTCTATGGCTACACCTTC. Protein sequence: CASSSDRGRTSLYGYTF.

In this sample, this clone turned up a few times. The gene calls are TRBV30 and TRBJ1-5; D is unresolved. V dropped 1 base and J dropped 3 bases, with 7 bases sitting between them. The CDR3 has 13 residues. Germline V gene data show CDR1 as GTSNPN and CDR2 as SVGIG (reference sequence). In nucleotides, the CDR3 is TGTGCCTGGAGTGGAGGGTACAATCAGCCCCAGCATTTT. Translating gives CAWSGGYNQPQHF.

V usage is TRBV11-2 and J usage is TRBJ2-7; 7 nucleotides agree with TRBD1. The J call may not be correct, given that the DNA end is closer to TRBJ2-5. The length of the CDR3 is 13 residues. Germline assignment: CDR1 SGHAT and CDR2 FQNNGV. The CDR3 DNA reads TGTGCCAGCAGCTCGGGACAGCAAGAGACCCAGTACTTC. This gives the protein CASSSGQQETQYF.

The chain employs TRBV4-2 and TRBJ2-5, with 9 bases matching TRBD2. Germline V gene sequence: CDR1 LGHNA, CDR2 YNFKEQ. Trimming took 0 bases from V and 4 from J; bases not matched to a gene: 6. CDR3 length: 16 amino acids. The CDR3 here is CASSQEAASGVETQYF. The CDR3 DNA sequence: TGTGCCAGCAGCCAAGAAGCGGCTAGCGGGGTAGAGACCCAGTACTTC.

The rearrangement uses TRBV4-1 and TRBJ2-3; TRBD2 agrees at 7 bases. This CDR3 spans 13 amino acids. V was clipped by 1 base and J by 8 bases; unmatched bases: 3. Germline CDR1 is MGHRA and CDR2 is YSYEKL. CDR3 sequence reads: CASSQGGGGTQYF. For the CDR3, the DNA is TGCGCCAGCAGCCAAGGCGGGGGAGGTACGCAGTATTTT.

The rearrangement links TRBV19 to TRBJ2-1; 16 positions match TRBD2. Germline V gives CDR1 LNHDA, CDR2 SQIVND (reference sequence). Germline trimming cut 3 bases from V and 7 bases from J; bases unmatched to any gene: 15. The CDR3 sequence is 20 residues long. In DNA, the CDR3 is TGTGCCAGTAGTATCGTCCTACCGGGACTAGCGGGAGGGCGAGGGAATGAGCAGTTCTTC. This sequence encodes CASSIVLPGLAGGRGNEQFF.

In DNA form, the CDR3 reads TGTGCCACCAGCAGAGATAAACAGTACGAGCAGTACGTC. This translates into CATSRDKQYEQYV. The chain combines TRBV15 with TRBJ2-7; D gene ambiguous. Germline values: CDR1 LNHNV, CDR2 YYDKDF (reference sequence). Trimming removed 0 bases at V and 4 bases at J, with 7 bases between. The CDR3 covers 13 residues.

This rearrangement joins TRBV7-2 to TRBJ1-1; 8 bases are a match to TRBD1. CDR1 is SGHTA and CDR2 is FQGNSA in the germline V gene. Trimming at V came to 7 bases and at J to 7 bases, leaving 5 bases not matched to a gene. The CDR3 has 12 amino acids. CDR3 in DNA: TGTGCCAGCACCGGACAGGGCCGTGAAGCTTTCTTT. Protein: CASTGQGREAFF. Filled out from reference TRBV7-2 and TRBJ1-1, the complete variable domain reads GAGVSQSPSNKVTEKGKDVELRCDPISGHTALYWYRQSLGQGLEFLIYFQGNSAPDKSGLPSDRFSAERTGGSVSTLTIQRTQQEDSAVYLCASTGQGREAFFGQGTRLTVV.

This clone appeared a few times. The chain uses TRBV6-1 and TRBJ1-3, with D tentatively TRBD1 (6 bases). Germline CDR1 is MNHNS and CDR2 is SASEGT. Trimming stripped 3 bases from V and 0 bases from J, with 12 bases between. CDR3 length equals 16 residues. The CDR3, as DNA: TGTGCCAGCAGTGATTACAGGGCGGCCTCTGGAAACACCATATATTTT. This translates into CASSDYRAASGNTIYF.

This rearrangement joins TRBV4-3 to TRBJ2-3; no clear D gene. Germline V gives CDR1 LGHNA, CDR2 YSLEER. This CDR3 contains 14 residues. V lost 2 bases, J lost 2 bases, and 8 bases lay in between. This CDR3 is CASSQPLATDTQYF. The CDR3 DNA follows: TGCGCCAGCAGCCAACCTCTGGCCACAGATACGCAGTATTTT.

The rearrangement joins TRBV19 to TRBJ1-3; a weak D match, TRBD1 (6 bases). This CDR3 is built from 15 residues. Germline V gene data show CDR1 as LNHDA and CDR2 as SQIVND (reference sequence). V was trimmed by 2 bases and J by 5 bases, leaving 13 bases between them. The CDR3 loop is CASSIHREGRNTIYF. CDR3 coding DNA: TGTGCCAGTAGTATACACAGGGAAGGTAGAAACACCATATATTTT. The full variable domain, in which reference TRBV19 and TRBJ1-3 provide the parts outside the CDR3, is DGGITQSPKYLFRKEGQNVTLSCEQNLNHDAMYWYRQDPGQGLRLIYYSQIVNDFQKGDIAEGYSVSREKKESFPLTVTSAQKNPTAFYLCASSIHREGRNTIYFGEGSWLTVV.

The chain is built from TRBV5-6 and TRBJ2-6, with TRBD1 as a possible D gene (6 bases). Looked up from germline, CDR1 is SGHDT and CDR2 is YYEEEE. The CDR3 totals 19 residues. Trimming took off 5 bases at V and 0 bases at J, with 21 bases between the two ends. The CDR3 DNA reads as TGTGCCAGCAGTTCTTACCATTTATCCAGGGGCTCTGGGGCCAACGTCCTGACTTTC. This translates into CASSSYHLSRGSGANVLTF.

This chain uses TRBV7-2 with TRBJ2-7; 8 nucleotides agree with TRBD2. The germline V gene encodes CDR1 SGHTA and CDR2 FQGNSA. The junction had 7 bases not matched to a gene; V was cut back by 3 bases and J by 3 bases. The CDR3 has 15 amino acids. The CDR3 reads CASSFFAGGLYEQYF. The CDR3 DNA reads TGTGCCAGCAGCTTTTTTGCGGGGGGCCTCTACGAGCAGTACTTC.

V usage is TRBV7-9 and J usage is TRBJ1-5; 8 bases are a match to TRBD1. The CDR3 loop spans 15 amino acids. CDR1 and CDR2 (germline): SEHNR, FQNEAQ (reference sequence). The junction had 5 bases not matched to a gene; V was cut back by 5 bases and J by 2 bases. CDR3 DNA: TGTGCCAGCAGCCCCGGGACAGGCCGCAATCAGCCCCAGCATTTT. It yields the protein CASSPGTGRNQPQHF.

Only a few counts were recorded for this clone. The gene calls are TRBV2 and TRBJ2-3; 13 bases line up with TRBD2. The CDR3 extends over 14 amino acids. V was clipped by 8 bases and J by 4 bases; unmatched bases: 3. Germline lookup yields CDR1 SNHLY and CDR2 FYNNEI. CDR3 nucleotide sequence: TGTGCCAGCCCGACTAGCGGGGGGTCAGATACGCAGTATTTT. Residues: CASPTSGGSDTQYF.

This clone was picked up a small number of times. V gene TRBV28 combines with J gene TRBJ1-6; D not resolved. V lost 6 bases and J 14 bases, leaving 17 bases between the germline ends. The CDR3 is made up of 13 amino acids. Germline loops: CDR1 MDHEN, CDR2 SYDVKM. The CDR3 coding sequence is TGTGCCAGCAGCCCCCCCCCAGTGAGGGCCCTCCACTTT. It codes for CASSPPPVRALHF.

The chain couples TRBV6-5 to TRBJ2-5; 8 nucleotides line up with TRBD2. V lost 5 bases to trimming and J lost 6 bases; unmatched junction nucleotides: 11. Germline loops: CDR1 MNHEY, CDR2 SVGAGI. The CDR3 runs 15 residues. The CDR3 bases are TGTGCCAGCAGTCCCGCCGGGACTAGATTAAAGACCCAGTACTTC. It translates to CASSPAGTRLKTQYF.

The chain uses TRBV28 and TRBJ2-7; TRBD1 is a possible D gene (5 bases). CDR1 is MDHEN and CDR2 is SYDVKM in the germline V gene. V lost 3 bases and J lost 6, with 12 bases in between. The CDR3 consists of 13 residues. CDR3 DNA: TGTGCCAGCAGTTTGGCAGGGAATCGCGAGCAGTACTTC. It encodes CASSLAGNREQYF.